Listed below are T cell receptor beta chains from one sample, sequenced in a study of T cell responses to AZD1222 COVID-19 vaccine. Method: immunoSEQ multiplex PCR; TCRdb's copy keeps in-frame clones and lacks some. The repertoire holds 150,000 or so clones, with 85% to 90% as singletons. Material: peripheral blood, obtained on day 0 of AZD1222 vaccination. The receptors were sampled from an adult in good health. Each CDR3 is given with its conserved first and last residue. The D gene is left open where the match is weak. Expanded clones are given a class, and other clones once, few, many or no size at all.

size	V	J	D	DNA	CDR3
-	TRBV28	TRBJ1-2	-	TGTGCCAGCATCACAGCTGGTAACTATGGCTACACCTTC	CASITAGNYGYTF
-	TRBV7-2	TRBJ1-2	-	TGTGCCAGCAGCTTAGAACAGATCCGTGGCTACACCTTC	CASSLEQIRGYTF
few	TRBV29-1	TRBJ2-3	-	TGCAGCGTTGAATCCTCAACAGATACGCAGTATTTT	CSVESSTDTQYF
-	TRBV5-1	TRBJ1-2	-	TGCGCCAGCAGCTCTGACAGTCACTATGGCTACACCTTC	CASSSDSHYGYTF
-	TRBV4-2	TRBJ2-2	-	TGTGCCAGCAGCCTCAATCGGCTAAACACCGGGGAGCTGTTTTTT	CASSLNRLNTGELFF
-	TRBV27	TRBJ1-5	-	TGTGCCAGCAGTTTATTGGCGGGGGGCAATCAGCCCCAGCATTTT	CASSLLAGGNQPQHF
-	TRBV6-7	TRBJ2-4	TRBD2	TGTGCCAGCAGTTACTCGACCCCCGGTGAGCTAGCGGGGTATATCGGGGACATTCAGTACTTC	CASSYSTPGELAGYIGDIQYF
-	TRBV3-1/TRBV3-2	TRBJ1-2	-	TGTGCCAGCAGCCAAGTCCGGACGGACCTTGGCTACACCTTC	CASSQVRTDLGYTF
-	TRBV9	TRBJ2-1	-	TGTGCCAGCAGCGTATCGCCCGGGGATAGTGAGCAGTTCTTC	CASSVSPGDSEQFF
-	TRBV24-1	TRBJ1-2	TRBD1	TGTGCCACCAGTGATTTGAGGACAGGGGCTGGCTACACCTTC	CATSDLRTGAGYTF
-	TRBV29-1	TRBJ1-2	-	TGCAGCGTTCACGGGAACTATGGCTACACCTTC	CSVHGNYGYTF
-	TRBV7-2	TRBJ2-7	TRBD2	TGTGCCAGCAACCGACTAGCGGTTCCAGGGGTCGAGCAGTACTTC	CASNRLAVPGVEQYF
few	TRBV28	TRBJ1-4	-	TGTGCCAGCAGTTTACAGGGGTTCGAAGAAAAACTGTTTTTT	CASSLQGFEEKLFF
-	TRBV12-3/TRBV12-4	TRBJ1-6	-	TGTGCCAGCAGTTTAAGGAGAGGGGAAGCCCTCCACTTT	CASSLRRGEALHF
once	TRBV5-8	TRBJ2-5	TRBD1	TGTGCCAGCAGCCGAGACAGGGGGCAAGAGACCCAGTACTTC	CASSRDRGQETQYF
-	TRBV4-1	TRBJ1-6	-	TGCGCCAGCAGCCAAGATGGGCAGGTAAATTCACCCCTCCACTTT	CASSQDGQVNSPLHF
-	TRBV6-2/TRBV6-3	TRBJ2-2	TRBD2	TGTGCCAGCAGTTACTTAGCGGGGGACCCTACGTCACACGGGGAGCTGTTTTTT	CASSYLAGDPTSHGELFF
-	TRBV18	TRBJ2-2	TRBD1	TGTGCCAGCTCACAATTATCCGGGACAGGGGGCACCGGGGAGCTGTTTTTT	CASSQLSGTGGTGELFF
-	TRBV11-2	TRBJ2-2	-	TGTGCCAGCAGCTTAGGACAGACGATGAACACCGGGGAGCTGTTTTTT	CASSLGQTMNTGELFF
-	TRBV11-2	TRBJ2-5	TRBD2	TGTGCCAGCAGCATCGCTTGGGGGAGGGAAGAGACCCAGTACTTC	CASSIAWGREETQYF
-	TRBV19	TRBJ2-7	-	TGTGCCAGTACCAAGCGGGCCGGGACTGGATCCGACGAGCAGTACTTC	CASTKRAGTGSDEQYF
-	TRBV13	TRBJ1-1	-	TGTGCCAGCAGCTTTTCGCGTGAAGCTTTCTTT	CASSFSREAFF
-	TRBV6-5	TRBJ1-5	-	TGTGCCAGCAGGCGGGACGGGACTCAGCCCCAGCATTTT	CASRRDGTQPQHF
-	TRBV2	TRBJ1-3	-	TGTGCCAGCAGTGAAGGACGCTGGCCACCTCAGGCTGGAAACACCATATATTTT	CASSEGRWPPQAGNTIYF
few	TRBV5-1	TRBJ1-6	-	TGCGCCAGCAGCTTGGCAGGGGCCCCCTCACCCCTCCACTTT	CASSLAGAPSPLHF